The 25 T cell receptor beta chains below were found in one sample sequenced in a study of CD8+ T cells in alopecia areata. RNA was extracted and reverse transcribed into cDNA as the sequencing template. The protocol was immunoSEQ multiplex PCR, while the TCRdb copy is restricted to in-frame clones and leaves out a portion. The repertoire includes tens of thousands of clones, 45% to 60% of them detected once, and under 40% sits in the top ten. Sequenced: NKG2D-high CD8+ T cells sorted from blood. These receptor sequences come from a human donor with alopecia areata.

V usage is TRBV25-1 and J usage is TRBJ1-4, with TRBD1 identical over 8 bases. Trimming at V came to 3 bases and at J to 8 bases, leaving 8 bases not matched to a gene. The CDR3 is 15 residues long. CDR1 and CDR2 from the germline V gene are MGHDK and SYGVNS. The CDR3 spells CASSERTGLNEKLFF. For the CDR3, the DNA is TGTGCCAGCAGTGAGAGGACAGGGCTCAACGAAAAACTGTTTTTT. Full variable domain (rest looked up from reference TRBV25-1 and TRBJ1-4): EADIYQTPRYLVIGTGKKITLECSQTMGHDKMYWYQQDPGMELHLIHYSYGVNSTEKGDLSSESTVSRIRTEHFPLTLESARPSHTSQYLCASSERTGLNEKLFFGSGTQLSVL.

CDR3 protein: CASTPGGNVGQPQHF. The CDR3 nucleotides are TGTGCCAGCACCCCTGGGGGGAACGTTGGTCAGCCCCAGCATTTT. This sequence joins TRBV5-5 and TRBJ1-5, with D possibly being TRBD1 (5 bases). This CDR3 comprises 15 residues. Trimming stripped 6 bases from V and 6 bases from J, with 19 bases between. Germline CDR1 reads SGHKS; CDR2 reads YYEKEE (reference sequence).

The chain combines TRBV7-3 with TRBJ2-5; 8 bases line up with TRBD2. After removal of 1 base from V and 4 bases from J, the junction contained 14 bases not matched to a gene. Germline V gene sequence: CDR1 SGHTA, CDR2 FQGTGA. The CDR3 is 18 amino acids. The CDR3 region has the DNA TGTGCCAGCAGCTTAATACACATACTCAAGCTAGCGGGAGAGACCCAGTACTTC. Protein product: CASSLIHILKLAGETQYF. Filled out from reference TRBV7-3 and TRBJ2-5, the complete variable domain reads GAGVSQTPSNKVTEKGKYVELRCDPISGHTALYWYRQSLGQGPEFLIYFQGTGAADDSGLPNDRFFAVRPEGSVSTLKIQRTERGDSAVYLCASSLIHILKLAGETQYFGPGTRLLVL.

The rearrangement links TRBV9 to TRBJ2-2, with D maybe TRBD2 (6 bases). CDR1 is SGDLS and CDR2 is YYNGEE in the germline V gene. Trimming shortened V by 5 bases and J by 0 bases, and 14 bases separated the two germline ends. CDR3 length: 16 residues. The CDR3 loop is CASRDYRNANTGELFF. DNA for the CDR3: TGTGCCAGCAGGGACTACAGGAACGCGAACACCGGGGAGCTGTTTTTT.

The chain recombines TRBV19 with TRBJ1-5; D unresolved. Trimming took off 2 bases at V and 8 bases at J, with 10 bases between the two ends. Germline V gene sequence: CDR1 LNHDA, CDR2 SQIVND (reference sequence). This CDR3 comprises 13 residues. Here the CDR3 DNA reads TGTGCCAGTAGTATACGCAGTGCGGAGCCCCAGCATTTT. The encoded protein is CASSIRSAEPQHF.

The CDR3 nucleotides read TGTGCCAGCAGGACTTTGGGTGGCTACACCTTC. Protein: CASRTLGGYTF. The V gene is TRBV5-8, the J gene TRBJ1-2; D is uncertain. Trimming removed 5 bases from V and 7 bases from J, with 9 bases in between. The CDR3 is 11 residues long. Germline V gene sequence: CDR1 SGHTS, CDR2 YDEGEE.

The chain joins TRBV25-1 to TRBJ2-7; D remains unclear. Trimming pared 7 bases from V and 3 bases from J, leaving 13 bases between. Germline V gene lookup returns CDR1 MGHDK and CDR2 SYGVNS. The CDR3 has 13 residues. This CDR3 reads CASNELEGYEQYF. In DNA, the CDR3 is TGTGCCAGCAATGAGCTGGAAGGCTACGAGCAGTACTTC.

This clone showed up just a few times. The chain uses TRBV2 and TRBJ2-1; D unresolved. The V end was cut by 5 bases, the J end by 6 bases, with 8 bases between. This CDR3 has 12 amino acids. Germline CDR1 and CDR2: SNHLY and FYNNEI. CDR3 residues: CASSHGGNEQFF. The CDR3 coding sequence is TGTGCCAGCAGTCATGGTGGCAATGAGCAGTTCTTC.

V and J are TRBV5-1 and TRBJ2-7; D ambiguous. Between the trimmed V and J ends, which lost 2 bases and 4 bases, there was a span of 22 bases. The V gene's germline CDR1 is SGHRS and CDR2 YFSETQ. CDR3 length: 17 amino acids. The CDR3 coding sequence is TGCGCCAGCAGCTTCTCTCCGTCGGGCTCAGTCCCTTACGAGCAGTACTTC. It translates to CASSFSPSGSVPYEQYF.

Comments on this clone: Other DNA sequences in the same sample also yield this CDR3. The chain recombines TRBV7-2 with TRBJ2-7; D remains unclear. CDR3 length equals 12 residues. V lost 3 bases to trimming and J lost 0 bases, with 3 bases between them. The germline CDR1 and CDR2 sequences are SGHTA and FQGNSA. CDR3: CASSLGSYEQYF. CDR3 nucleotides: TGTGCCAGCAGCTTGGGCTCCTACGAGCAGTACTTC.

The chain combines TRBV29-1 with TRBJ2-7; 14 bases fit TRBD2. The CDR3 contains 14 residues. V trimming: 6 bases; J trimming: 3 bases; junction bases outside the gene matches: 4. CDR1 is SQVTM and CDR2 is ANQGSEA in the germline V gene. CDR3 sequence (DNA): TGCAGCGTATTGGGACTAGCGGGAGACTACGAGCAGTACTTC. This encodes CSVLGLAGDYEQYF.

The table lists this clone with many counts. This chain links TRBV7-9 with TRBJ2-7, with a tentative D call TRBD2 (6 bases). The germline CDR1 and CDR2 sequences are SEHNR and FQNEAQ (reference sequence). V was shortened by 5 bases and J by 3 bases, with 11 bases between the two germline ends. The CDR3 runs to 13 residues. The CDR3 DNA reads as TGTGCCAGCAGCGGACCGGGAGTCTACGAGCAGTACTTC. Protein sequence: CASSGPGVYEQYF.

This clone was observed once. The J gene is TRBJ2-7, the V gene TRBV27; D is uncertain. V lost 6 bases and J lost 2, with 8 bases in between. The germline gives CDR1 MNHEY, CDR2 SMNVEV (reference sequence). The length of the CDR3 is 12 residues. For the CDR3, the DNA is TGTGCCAGCAGGGGCCTCCCCTACGAGCAGTACTTC. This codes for CASRGLPYEQYF.

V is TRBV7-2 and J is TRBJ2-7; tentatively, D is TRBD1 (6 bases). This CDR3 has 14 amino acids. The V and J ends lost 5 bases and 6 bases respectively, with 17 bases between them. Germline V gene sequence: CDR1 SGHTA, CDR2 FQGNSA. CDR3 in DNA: TGTGCCAGCAGCCCAAGAAACAGGGAACGCGAGCAGTACTTC. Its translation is CASSPRNREREQYF. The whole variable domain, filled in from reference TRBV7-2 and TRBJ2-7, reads GAGVSQSPSNKVTEKGKDVELRCDPISGHTALYWYRQSLGQGLEFLIYFQGNSAPDKSGLPSDRFSAERTGGSVSTLTIQRTQQEDSAVYLCASSPRNREREQYFGPGTRLTVT.

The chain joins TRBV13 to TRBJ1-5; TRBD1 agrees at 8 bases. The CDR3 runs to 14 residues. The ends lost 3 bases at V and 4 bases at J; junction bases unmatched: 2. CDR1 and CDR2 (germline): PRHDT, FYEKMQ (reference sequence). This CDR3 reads CASSFQGANQPQHF. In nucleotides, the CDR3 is TGTGCCAGCAGCTTTCAGGGGGCGAATCAGCCCCAGCATTTT.

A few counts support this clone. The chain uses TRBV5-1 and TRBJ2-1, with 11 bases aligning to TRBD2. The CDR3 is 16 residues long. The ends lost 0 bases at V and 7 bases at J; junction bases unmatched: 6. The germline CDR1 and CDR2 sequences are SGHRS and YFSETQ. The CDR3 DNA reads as TGCGCCAGCAGCTTGGAGATTCGGACTAGCGGGAATGAGCAGTTCTTC. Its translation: CASSLEIRTSGNEQFF. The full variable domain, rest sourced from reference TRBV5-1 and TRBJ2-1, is KAGVTQTPRYLIKTRGQQVTLSCSPISGHRSVSWYQQTPGQGLQFLFEYFSETQRNKGNFPGRFSGRQFSNSRSEMNVSTLELGDSALYLCASSLEIRTSGNEQFFGPGTRLTVL.

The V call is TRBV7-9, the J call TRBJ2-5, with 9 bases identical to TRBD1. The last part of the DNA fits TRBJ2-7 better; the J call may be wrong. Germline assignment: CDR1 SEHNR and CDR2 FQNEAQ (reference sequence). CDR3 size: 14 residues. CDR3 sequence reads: CASSAGDRGYEQYF. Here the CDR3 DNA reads TGTGCCAGCAGCGCCGGCGACAGGGGGTACGAGCAGTACTTC.

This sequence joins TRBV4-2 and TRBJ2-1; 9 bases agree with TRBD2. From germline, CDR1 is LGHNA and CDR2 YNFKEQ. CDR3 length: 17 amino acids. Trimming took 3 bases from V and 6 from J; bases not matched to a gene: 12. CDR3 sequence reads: CASSHNSAGGPGNEQFF. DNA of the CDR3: TGTGCCAGCAGCCACAATTCGGCGGGAGGGCCGGGCAATGAGCAGTTCTTC.

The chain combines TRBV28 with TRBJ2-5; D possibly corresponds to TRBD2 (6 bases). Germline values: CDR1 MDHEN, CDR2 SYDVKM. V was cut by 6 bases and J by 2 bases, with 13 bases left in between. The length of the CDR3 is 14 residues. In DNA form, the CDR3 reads TGTGCCAGCAGCTGGGGGGACCCTCAAGAGACCCAGTACTTC. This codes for CASSWGDPQETQYF.

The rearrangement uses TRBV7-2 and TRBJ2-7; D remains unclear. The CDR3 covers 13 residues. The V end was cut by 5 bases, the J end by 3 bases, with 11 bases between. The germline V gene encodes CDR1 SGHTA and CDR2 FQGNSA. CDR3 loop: CASSHPVVYEQYF. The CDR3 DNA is TGTGCCAGCAGCCACCCTGTAGTCTACGAGCAGTACTTC.

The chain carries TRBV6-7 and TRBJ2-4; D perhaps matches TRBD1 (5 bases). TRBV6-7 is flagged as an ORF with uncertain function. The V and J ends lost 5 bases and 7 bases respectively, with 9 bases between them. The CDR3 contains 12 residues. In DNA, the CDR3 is TGTGCCAGCAGTACAGGCCGTAACATTCAGTACTTC. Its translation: CASSTGRNIQYF.

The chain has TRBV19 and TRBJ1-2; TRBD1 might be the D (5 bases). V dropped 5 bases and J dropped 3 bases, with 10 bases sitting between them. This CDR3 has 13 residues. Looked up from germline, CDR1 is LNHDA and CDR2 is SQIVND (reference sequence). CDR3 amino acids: CASSGRDDYGYTF. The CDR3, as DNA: TGTGCCAGTAGTGGCAGGGATGACTATGGCTACACCTTC.

The CDR3 loop is CASSQGPAGGYEQYF. CDR3 coding DNA: TGCGCCAGCAGCCAAGGTCCAGCGGGAGGCTACGAGCAGTACTTC. The V and J genes are TRBV4-3 and TRBJ2-7, with TRBD2 matching 9 bases. Losses at the gene ends were 1 base for V and 3 bases for J; bases not matched to a gene: 4. The CDR3 spans 15 residues. Germline V CDR1 and CDR2: LGHNA, YSLEER.

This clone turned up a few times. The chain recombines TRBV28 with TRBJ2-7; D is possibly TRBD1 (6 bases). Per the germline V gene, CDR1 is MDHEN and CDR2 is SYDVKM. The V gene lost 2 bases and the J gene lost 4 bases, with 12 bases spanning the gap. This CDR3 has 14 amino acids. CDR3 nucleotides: TGTGCCAGCAGTTTAGGGGCAGGGGAATACGAGCAGTACTTC. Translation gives CASSLGAGEYEQYF. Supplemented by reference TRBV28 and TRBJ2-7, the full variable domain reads DVKVTQSSRYLVKRTGEKVFLECVQDMDHENMFWYRQDPGLGLRLIYFSYDVKMKEKGDIPEGYSVSREKKERFSLILESASTNQTSMYLCASSLGAGEYEQYFGPGTRLTVT.

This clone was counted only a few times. This CDR3 is CASSLGASGYEQYF. The CDR3 DNA reads as TGTGCCAGCAGCTTGGGGGCTAGCGGCTACGAGCAGTACTTC. The V call is TRBV5-4, the J call TRBJ2-7; 7 bases fit TRBD2. Germline V gene data show CDR1 as SGHNT and CDR2 as YYREEE (reference sequence). The CDR3 covers 14 residues. V lost 0 bases, J lost 3 bases, and 3 bases stayed unmatched.